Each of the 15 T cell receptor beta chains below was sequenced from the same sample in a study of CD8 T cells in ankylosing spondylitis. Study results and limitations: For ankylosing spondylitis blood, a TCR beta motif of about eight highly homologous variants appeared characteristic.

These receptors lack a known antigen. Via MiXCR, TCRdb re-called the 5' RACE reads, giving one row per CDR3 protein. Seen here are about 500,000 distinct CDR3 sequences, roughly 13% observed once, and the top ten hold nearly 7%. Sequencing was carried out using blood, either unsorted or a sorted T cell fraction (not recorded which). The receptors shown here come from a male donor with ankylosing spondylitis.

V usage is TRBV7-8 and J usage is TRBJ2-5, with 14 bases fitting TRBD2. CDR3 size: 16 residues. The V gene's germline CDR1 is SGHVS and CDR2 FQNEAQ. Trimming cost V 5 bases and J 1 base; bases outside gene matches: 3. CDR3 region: CASSRLAGGPQETQYF. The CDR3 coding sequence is TGTGCCAGCAGCAGACTAGCGGGAGGGCCCCAAGAGACCCAGTACTTC.

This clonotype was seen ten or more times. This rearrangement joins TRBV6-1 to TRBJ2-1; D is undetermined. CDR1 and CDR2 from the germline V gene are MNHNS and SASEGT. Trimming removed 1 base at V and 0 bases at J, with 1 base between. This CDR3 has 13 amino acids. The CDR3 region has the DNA TGTGCCAGCAGTGAAGGCTCCTACAATGAGCAGTTCTTC. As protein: CASSEGSYNEQFF.

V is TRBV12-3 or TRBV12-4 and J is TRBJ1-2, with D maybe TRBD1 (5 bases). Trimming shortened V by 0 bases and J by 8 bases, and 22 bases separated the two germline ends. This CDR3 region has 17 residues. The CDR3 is CASSLAQGVEVPRGYTF. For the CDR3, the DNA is TGTGCCAGCAGTTTAGCGCAGGGCGTAGAGGTCCCGCGAGGCTACACCTTC.

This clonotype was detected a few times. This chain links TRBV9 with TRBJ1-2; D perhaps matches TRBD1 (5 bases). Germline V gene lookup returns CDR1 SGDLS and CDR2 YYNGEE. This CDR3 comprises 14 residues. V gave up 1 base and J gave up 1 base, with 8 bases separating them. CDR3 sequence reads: CASSVLRVNYGYTF. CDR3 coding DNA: TGTGCCAGCAGCGTACTCAGGGTTAACTATGGCTACACCTTC.

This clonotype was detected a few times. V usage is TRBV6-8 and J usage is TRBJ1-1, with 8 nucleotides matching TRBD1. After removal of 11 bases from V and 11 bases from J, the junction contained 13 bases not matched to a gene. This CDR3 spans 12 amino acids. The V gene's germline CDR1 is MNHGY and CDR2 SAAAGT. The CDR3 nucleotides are TGTGCCTCGGGGCAGGGGGCCCGTTGGGCTTTCTTT. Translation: CASGQGARWAFF.

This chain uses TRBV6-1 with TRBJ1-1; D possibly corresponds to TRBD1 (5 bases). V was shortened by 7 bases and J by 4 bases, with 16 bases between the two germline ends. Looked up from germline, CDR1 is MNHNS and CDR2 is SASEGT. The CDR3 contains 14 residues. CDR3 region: CASTTGRAGTEAFF. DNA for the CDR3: TGTGCCAGCACCACGGGACGGGCGGGCACTGAAGCTTTCTTT.

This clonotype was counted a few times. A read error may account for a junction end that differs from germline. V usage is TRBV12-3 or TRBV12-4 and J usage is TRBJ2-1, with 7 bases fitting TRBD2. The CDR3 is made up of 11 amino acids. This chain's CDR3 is CASSLAARQFF. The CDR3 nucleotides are TGTGCCAGCAGTCTAGCGGCTCGGCAGTTCTTC.

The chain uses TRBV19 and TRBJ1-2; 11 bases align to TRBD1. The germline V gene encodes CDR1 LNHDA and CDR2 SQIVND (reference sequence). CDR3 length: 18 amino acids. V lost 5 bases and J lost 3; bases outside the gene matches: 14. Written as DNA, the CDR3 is TGTGCCAGTAGTGCCCTCAGGGACAGGGGGTTTGTCGACTATGGCTACACCTTC. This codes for CASSALRDRGFVDYGYTF.

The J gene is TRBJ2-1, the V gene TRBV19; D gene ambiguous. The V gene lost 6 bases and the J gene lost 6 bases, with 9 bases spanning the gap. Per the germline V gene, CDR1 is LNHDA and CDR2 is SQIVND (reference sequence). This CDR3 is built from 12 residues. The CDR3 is CASRSLGNEQFF. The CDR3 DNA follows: TGTGCCAGTAGATCTCTTGGCAATGAGCAGTTCTTC.

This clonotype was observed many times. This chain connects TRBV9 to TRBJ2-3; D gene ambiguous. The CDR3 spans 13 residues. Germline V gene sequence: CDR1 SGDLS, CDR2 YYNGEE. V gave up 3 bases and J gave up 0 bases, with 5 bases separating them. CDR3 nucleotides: TGTGCCAGCAGCGACAGAAGCACAGATACGCAGTATTTT. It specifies CASSDRSTDTQYF.

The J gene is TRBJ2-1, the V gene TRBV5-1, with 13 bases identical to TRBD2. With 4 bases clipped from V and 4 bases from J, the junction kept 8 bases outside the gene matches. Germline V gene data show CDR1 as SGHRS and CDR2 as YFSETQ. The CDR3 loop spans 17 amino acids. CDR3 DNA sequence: TGCGCCAGCAGCCCCGGCCGGACTAGCGGGGGATACAATGAGCAGTTCTTC. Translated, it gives CASSPGRTSGGYNEQFF.

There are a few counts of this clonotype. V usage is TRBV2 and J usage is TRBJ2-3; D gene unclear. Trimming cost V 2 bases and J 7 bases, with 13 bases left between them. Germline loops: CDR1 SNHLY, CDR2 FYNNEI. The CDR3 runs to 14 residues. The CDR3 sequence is CASSEMSIYYTQYF. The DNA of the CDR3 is TGTGCCAGCAGTGAAATGTCGATTTATTATACGCAGTATTTT.

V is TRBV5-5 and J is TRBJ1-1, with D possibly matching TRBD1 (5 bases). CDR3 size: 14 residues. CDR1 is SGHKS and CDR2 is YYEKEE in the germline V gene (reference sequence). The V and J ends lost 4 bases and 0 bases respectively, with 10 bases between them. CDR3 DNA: TGTGCCAGCAGCCCCCGGGGGATGAACACTGAAGCTTTCTTT. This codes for CASSPRGMNTEAFF.

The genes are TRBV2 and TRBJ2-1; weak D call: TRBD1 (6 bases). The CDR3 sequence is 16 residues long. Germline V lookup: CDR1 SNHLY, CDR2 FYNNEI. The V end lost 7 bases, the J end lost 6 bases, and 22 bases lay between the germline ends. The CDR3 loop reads CASTLNQGPAFNEQFF. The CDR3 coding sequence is TGTGCCAGCACCCTGAACCAGGGGCCAGCCTTCAATGAGCAGTTCTTC.

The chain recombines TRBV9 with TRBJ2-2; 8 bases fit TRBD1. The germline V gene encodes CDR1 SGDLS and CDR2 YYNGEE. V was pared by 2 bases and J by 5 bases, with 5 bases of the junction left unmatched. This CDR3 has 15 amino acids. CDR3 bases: TGTGCCAGCAGCGTCCACAGGGGGGATACCGGGGAGCTGTTTTTT. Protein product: CASSVHRGDTGELFF.